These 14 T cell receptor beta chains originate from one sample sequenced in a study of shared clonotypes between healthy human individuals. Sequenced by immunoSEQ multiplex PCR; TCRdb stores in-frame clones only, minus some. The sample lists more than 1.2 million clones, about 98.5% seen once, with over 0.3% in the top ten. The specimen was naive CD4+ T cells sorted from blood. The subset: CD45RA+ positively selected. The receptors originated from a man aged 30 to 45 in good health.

CDR3 in amino acids: CASLTLRYGYTF. CDR3 nucleotides: TGTGCCAGCTTGACTTTACGTTATGGCTACACCTTC. This chain uses TRBV28 with TRBJ1-2; the D is unclear. Germline-derived CDR1 and CDR2 are MDHEN and SYDVKM. Trimming left V 8 bases short and J 5 bases short, with 12 bases between. The CDR3 totals 12 residues.

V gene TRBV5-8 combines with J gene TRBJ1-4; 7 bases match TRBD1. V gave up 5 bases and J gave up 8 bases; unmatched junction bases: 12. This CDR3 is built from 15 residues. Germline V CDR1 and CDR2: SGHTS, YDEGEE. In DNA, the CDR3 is TGTGCCAGCAGTTTTAAGACAGGGCTGGGCGAAAAACTGTTTTTT. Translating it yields CASSFKTGLGEKLFF.

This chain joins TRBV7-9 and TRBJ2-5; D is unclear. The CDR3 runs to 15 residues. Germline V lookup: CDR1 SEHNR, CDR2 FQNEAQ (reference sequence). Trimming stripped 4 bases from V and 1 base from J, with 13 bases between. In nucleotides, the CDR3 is TGTGCCAGCAGCTCCGATTTGGCAGTCCAAGAGACCCAGTACTTC. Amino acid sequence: CASSSDLAVQETQYF.

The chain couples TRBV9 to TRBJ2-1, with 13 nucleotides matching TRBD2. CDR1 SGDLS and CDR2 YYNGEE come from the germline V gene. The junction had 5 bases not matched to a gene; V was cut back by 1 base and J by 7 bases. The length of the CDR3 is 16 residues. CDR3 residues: CASSVLGTSGTNEQFF. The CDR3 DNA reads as TGTGCCAGCAGCGTACTTGGGACTAGCGGGACGAATGAGCAGTTCTTC.

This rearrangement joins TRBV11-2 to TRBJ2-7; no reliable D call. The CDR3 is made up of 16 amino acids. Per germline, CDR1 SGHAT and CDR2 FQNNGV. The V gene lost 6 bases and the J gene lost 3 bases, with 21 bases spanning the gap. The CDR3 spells CASSFTVVGPFYEQYF. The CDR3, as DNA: TGTGCCAGCAGTTTTACAGTCGTCGGGCCCTTCTACGAGCAGTACTTC.

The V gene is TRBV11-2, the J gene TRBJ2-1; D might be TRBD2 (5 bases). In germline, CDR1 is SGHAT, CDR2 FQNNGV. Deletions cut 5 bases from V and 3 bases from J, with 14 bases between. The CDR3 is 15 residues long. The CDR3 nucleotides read TGTGCCAGCAGCCCTAGCAGCACCAACTACAATGAGCAGTTCTTC. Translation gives CASSPSSTNYNEQFF.

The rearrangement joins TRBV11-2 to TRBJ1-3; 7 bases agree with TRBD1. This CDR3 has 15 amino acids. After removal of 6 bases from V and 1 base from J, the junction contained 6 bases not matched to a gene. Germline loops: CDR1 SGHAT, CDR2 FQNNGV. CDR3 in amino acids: CASRRDSVSGNTIYF. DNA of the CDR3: TGTGCCAGCAGACGGGACAGCGTATCTGGAAACACCATATATTTT.

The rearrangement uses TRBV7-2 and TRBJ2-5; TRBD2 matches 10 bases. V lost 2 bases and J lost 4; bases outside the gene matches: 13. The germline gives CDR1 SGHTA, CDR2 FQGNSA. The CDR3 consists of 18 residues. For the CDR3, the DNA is TGTGCCAGCAGCTTAACCCCTCCCCCAGCGGGAGGGCGAGAGACCCAGTACTTC. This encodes CASSLTPPPAGGRETQYF.

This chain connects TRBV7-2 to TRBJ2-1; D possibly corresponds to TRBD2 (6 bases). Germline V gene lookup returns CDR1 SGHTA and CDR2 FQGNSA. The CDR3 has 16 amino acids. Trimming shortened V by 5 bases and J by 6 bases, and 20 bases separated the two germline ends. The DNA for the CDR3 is TGTGCCAGCAGCACCGGGACTCTCCGAGGTCCCAATGAGCAGTTCTTC. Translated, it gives CASSTGTLRGPNEQFF.

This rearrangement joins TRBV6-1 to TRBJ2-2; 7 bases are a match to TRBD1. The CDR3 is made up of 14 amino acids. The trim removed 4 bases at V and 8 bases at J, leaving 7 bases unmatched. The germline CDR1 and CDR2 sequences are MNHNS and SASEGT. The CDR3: CASSASTGNGELFF. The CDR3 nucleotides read TGTGCCAGCAGTGCTTCGACAGGGAATGGGGAGCTGTTTTTT.

The CDR3 region is CASSALRTGRGTGELFF. The CDR3 nucleotides are TGTGCCAGCAGTGCCCTTCGGACAGGGCGCGGCACCGGGGAGCTGTTTTTT. V is TRBV28 and J is TRBJ2-2; the match to TRBD1 covers 8 bases. The length of the CDR3 is 17 residues. V dropped 5 bases and J dropped 4; count of bases not matched to a gene: 12. The germline V gene encodes CDR1 MDHEN and CDR2 SYDVKM.

The CDR3 DNA reads as TGTGCCAGCAGCGACTTGGCCGGGCAGTACTTC. Protein: CASSDLAGQYF. J is TRBJ2-7 and V is TRBV2; D unresolved. Germline V gene lookup returns CDR1 SNHLY and CDR2 FYNNEI. V was trimmed by 6 bases and J by 9 bases, leaving 12 bases between them. The CDR3 runs 11 residues.

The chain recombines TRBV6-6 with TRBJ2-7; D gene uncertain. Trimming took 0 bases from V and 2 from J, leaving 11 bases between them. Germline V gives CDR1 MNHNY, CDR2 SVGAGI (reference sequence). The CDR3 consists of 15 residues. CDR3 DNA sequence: TGTGCCAGCAGTTACTCCCTCTCTTCAGCCTACGAGCAGTACTTC. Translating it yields CASSYSLSSAYEQYF.

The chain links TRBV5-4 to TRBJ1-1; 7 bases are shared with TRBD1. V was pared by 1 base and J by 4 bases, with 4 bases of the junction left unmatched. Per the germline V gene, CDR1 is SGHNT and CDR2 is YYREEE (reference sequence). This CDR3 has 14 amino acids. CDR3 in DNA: TGTGCCAGCAGCTTGACAGGGGTGGGCACTGAAGCTTTCTTT. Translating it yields CASSLTGVGTEAFF.